Each of the 8 T cell receptor beta chains below was sequenced from the same sample in a study of blood T cells in healthy people across ages (dated by TCRdb to between 2015 and 2017). The library was built by means of 5' RACE. Instrument used: Illumina HiSeq 2500. A second PCR of about 7 to 12 cycles was run with a J-beta primer mix and a sample-barcoded 5' primer. TCRdb trimmed public reads at Q25 via fastp, called clones via MiXCR and kept in-frame beta chains. Entries are consolidated by CDR3 protein sequence, retaining the most common genes and DNA. For this sample there are more than 750,000 distinct CDR3 sequences; about 27% appear just once. About 10% of the sample is in the top ten clones. This sample also belongs to another study, concerning T cells of mothers and their children.

The specimen sequenced was blood. Receptors originate from a woman aged 35 to 49 in good health.

Points on this clonotype: This clone may be a read error of a much larger clone one base away. The chain couples TRBV3-1 to TRBJ2-4, with D tentatively TRBD2 (5 bases). Germline V gene sequence: CDR1 LGHDT, CDR2 YNNKEL (reference sequence). The V and J ends lost 4 bases and 13 bases respectively, with 14 bases between them. This CDR3 is 12 amino acids long. The CDR3 protein is CASSRRVNEQYF. The CDR3 nucleotides are TGTGCCAGCAGCCGGCGGGTTAATGAGCAGTACTTC.

This clonotype was recorded once. The gene calls are TRBV25-1 and TRBJ2-5; the D gene is possibly TRBD2 (6 bases). This CDR3 contains 15 residues. V shed 5 bases and J shed 11 bases, with 24 bases lying between them. Germline assignment: CDR1 MGHDK and CDR2 SYGVNS. The CDR3 sequence: CASSPLADRYNEQYF. CDR3 in DNA: TGTGCCAGCAGTCCTTTAGCGGATCGGTACAATGAACAGTACTTC.

For this clonotype: Just one base apart from a much larger clone, this may be a read error. The chain carries TRBV4-1 and TRBJ1-2; no reliable D call. The CDR3 has 15 amino acids. The germline gives CDR1 MGHRA, CDR2 YSYEKL. Trimming cost V 0 bases and J 5 bases, with 13 bases left between them. In DNA form, the CDR3 reads TGCGCCAGCAGCCAAGAGACATCGGGTCGGTATGGCTACACCTTC. This sequence encodes CASSQETSGRYGYTF.

The genes are TRBV27 and TRBJ1-5; D gene unclear. Trimming cost V 2 bases and J 9 bases, with 20 bases left between them. Germline V gene data show CDR1 as MNHEY and CDR2 as SMNVEV (reference sequence). The CDR3 sequence is 16 residues long. In nucleotides, the CDR3 is TGTGCCAGCAGTTTAGTAGGCACTCCGAGGAATTTGCCCCAGCATTTT. Its translation is CASSLVGTPRNLPQHF.

This clonotype was counted many times. The gene calls are TRBV7-3 and TRBJ2-1; D not certain. The CDR3 is 16 residues long. V lost 5 bases to trimming and J lost 7 bases, with 21 bases between them. CDR1 SGHTA and CDR2 FQGTGA come from the germline V gene. For the CDR3, the DNA is TGTGCCAGCAGCATTTCCCTCTTAAGCCCCTTGAATGAGCAGTTCTTC. Translation: CASSISLLSPLNEQFF.

Concerning this clonotype: Just one base apart from a much larger clone, this may be a read error. V gene TRBV6-5 combines with J gene TRBJ1-2; TRBD1 is a possible D gene (5 bases). In germline, CDR1 is MNHEY, CDR2 SVGAGI. V lost 8 bases and J lost 7, with 17 bases in between. The CDR3 extends over 13 amino acids. This CDR3 reads CASRVQRGFGYTF. As DNA, the CDR3 is TGTGCCAGCCGGGTCCAAAGGGGCTTTGGCTACACCTTC.

In this sample, this clonotype turned up many times. CDR3 coding DNA: TGTGCCAGCAGCCGAGGGGGTACCACAGTAAACACTGAAGCTTTCTTT. Amino acids: CASSRGGTTVNTEAFF. The chain employs TRBV12-3 or TRBV12-4 and TRBJ1-1; TRBD1 might be the D (6 bases). V dropped 6 bases and J dropped 2 bases, with 19 bases sitting between them. The CDR3 sequence is 16 residues long.

This chain joins TRBV7-3 and TRBJ2-5, with D possibly matching TRBD1 (5 bases). The CDR3 extends over 15 amino acids. The germline V and J ends were trimmed by 2 bases and 2 bases, with 12 bases remaining between them. Germline V CDR1 and CDR2: SGHTA, FQGTGA. CDR3 nucleotides: TGTGCCAGCAGCTTAGGAATGGCAGGGCAAGAGACCCAGTACTTC. Translating it yields CASSLGMAGQETQYF.